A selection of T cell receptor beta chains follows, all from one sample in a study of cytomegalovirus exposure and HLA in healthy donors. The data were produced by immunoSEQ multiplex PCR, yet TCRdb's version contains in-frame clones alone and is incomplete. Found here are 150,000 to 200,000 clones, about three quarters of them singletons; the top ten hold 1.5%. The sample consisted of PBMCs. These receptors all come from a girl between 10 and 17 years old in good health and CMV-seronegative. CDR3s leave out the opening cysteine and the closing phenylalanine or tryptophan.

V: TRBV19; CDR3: ASPSPNYGYT
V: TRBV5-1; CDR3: ASSRGDRGDTQY
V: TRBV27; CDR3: ASSPLLERGYT
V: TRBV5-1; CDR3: ASSFLGPGTINSPLH
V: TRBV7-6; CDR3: ASSLGGLAGGSEQY
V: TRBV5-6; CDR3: ASSQGGLIQETQY
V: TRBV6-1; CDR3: ASLRIQPPYEQY
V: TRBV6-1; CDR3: ASTRTGTNTGELF
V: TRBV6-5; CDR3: ASSLLTGIGYT
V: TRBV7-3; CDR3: ASSLRARDSTRTGELF
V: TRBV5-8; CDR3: ASSLGVSNQPQH
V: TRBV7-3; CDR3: ASSLNGRAGSYT
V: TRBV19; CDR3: ASKQMTPQAEAF
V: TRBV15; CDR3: ATSRGQGGAGYT
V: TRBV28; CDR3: ASSPNREQY
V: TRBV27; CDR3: ASSLRSNSPLH
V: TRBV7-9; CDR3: ASSFITSGAYQETQY
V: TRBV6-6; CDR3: ASSATMDSYEQY
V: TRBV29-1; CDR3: SVVPRADGYT
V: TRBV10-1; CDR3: ASSEGTGPYNEQF
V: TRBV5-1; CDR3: ASSFASGNPMRY
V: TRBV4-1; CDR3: ASSQDVDGTGGRYGYT
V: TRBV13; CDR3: ASSRTSLQETQY
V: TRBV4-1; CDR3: ASSQDQTSGVVTDTQY
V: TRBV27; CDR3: ASSESVGTTNTEAF
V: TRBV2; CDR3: ASEDHRGFMANTQY
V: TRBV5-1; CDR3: ASSHGLGRYNEQF
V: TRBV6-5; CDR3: ASSPSSSGNTIY
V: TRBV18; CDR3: ASSLSTGQSRELF
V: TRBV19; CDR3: ATSAQVGELF
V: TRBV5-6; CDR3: ASSLVEGLVGEEPQY
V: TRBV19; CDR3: ASSILAGARTDTQY
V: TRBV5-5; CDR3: ASSLPGNTEAF
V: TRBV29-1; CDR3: SVVFGRRDQPQH
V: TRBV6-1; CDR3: ASSERVTGNTIY
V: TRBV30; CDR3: AFFDGEDYEQY
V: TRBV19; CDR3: ASSIGGTYEQY
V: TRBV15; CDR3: ATSSDLGAGSGYT
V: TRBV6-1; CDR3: ASSQTGENSPLH
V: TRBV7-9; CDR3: ASSLQITEAF
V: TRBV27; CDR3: ASSLSHGTLH
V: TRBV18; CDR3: ASSPPGQTYGYT
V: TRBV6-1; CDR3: ASEWDRVNEQF
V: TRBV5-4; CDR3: ASSSTVTSYEQY
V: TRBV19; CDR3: ASSIRVATSPLH
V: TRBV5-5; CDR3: ASRDSPYGYT
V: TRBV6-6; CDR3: ASSWGHTQY
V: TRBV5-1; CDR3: ASSLMRNEQF